Shown below are 10 T cell receptor beta chains from a single sample sequenced in a study of technical replicates of blood from a handful of donors (dated by TCRdb to the late 2010s). Library prep was done by the immunoSEQ multiplex PCR assay. TCRdb took over this immuneACCESS table, retaining in-frame rearrangements with V and J assigned. Such tables are incomplete; in checked studies, under half of the missing clones stem from an unresolved V gene, and the remainder is unexplained. Recorded for this sample are some 87,000 clones; about 96% of them occurred a single time. Of the sample, roughly 0.34% is held by the ten largest clones. The sample comprised T cells isolated from PBMCs. The receptors stem from a human donor in good health.

The rearrangement uses TRBV9 and TRBJ1-5, with D possibly TRBD1 on 6 matching bases. V gave up 4 bases and J gave up 4 bases, with 12 bases separating them. The CDR3 length is 14 residues. Germline lookup yields CDR1 SGDLS and CDR2 YYNGEE. As DNA, the CDR3 is TGTGCCAGCAGCCCAACAGGGTCAAATCAGCCCCAGCATTTT. It codes for CASSPTGSNQPQHF.

The V gene is TRBV2, the J gene TRBJ1-3; D unclear. V lost 5 bases and J 0 bases, leaving 11 bases between the germline ends. The CDR3 is 15 residues long. Germline assignment: CDR1 SNHLY and CDR2 FYNNEI. In DNA, the CDR3 is TGTGCCAGCAGTTTGGGCAGAATCTCTGGAAACACCATATATTTT. Translated, it gives CASSLGRISGNTIYF.

This chain joins TRBV2 and TRBJ2-3; 8 bases map to TRBD2. The CDR3 is made up of 14 amino acids. Unmatched junction bases numbered 7, after V lost 8 bases and J lost 3 bases. Per the germline V gene, CDR1 is SNHLY and CDR2 is FYNNEI. CDR3 loop: CASEKRERTDTQYF. The CDR3 DNA follows: TGTGCCAGCGAAAAGCGGGAGCGAACAGATACGCAGTATTTT.

V is TRBV5-1 and J is TRBJ2-2; D possibly corresponds to TRBD2 (5 bases). The V end lost 0 bases, the J end lost 2 bases, and 8 bases lay between the germline ends. The length of the CDR3 is 15 residues. Germline CDR1 reads SGHRS; CDR2 reads YFSETQ. The CDR3 region is CASSLGADNTGELFF. The CDR3 DNA is TGCGCCAGCAGCTTGGGAGCGGATAACACCGGGGAGCTGTTTTTT.

V usage is TRBV29-1 and J usage is TRBJ2-5, with TRBD2 matching over 9 bases. In germline, CDR1 is SQVTM, CDR2 ANQGSEA. CDR3 size: 14 residues. V was clipped by 3 bases and J by 2 bases; unmatched bases: 4. The CDR3 coding sequence is TGCAGCGTTGACTTTAGCGGGAGACAAGAGACCCAGTACTTC. Its translation is CSVDFSGRQETQYF.

The V gene is TRBV5-6, the J gene TRBJ2-5; D possibly corresponds to TRBD2 (5 bases). Deletions cut 0 bases from V and 5 bases from J, with 8 bases between. From germline, CDR1 is SGHDT and CDR2 YYEEEE. The CDR3 is made up of 13 amino acids. For the CDR3, the DNA is TGTGCCAGCAGCTTGGGGGGAGTCGAGACCCAGTACTTC. This sequence encodes CASSLGGVETQYF.

This clone was detected once. V and J are TRBV28 and TRBJ1-5; 7 positions agree with TRBD1. The CDR3 consists of 16 residues. The germline CDR1 and CDR2 sequences are MDHEN and SYDVKM. V was pared by 6 bases and J by 5 bases, with 13 bases of the junction left unmatched. CDR3 DNA sequence: TGTGCCAGCAGAACTATGGCCAGGGGGAAGCATCAGCCCCAGCATTTT. It yields the protein CASRTMARGKHQPQHF. The whole variable domain, remainder taken from reference TRBV28 and TRBJ1-5, is DVKVTQSSRYLVKRTGEKVFLECVQDMDHENMFWYRQDPGLGLRLIYFSYDVKMKEKGDIPEGYSVSREKKERFSLILESASTNQTSMYLCASRTMARGKHQPQHFGDGTRLSIL.

The chain combines TRBV30 with TRBJ1-2; D is undetermined. CDR1 is GTSNPN, CDR2 SVGIG, per germline (reference sequence). V was trimmed by 5 bases and J by 2 bases, leaving 12 bases between them. This CDR3 is built from 13 residues. DNA for the CDR3: TGTGCCTGGCGCGAGGGAGGAAACTATGGCTACACCTTC. This translates into CAWREGGNYGYTF.

The chain employs TRBV28 and TRBJ1-5; D remains ambiguous. Germline V gene data show CDR1 as MDHEN and CDR2 as SYDVKM. Trimming took off 3 bases at V and 0 bases at J, with 15 bases between the two ends. CDR3 length: 17 residues. The DNA for the CDR3 is TGTGCCAGCAGTTTGTGGAGGACCCATTATAGCAATCAGCCCCAGCATTTT. This codes for CASSLWRTHYSNQPQHF.

This clone was seen only a few times. The V call is TRBV19, the J call TRBJ2-7; a weak D match, TRBD2 (5 bases). The V end lost 7 bases, the J end lost 7 bases, and 11 bases lay between the germline ends. The CDR3 has 11 amino acids. Germline values: CDR1 LNHDA, CDR2 SQIVND (reference sequence). This CDR3 reads CASTYGEEQYF. CDR3 nucleotide sequence: TGTGCCAGTACCTATGGGGAGGAGCAGTACTTC.